A selection of T cell receptor beta chains follows, all from one sample in a study of OX40 agonist ivuxolimab in advanced cancers. Sequencing was performed with immunoSEQ multiplex PCR; in TCRdb, only in-frame clones are kept and a portion is missing. This sample has 85,000 to 100,000 clones; roughly 95% occur once, and the top ten carry about 0.17%. The sequencing used CD4+ or CD8+ T cells sorted from blood, collected in a trial of the OX40 agonist ivuxolimab. Every receptor here comes from an adult with an advanced solid tumor such as melanoma, head and neck, liver or kidney cancer. Each CDR3 is given with its conserved first and last residue. D genes are given only for firm matches.

-,TRBV6-1,TRBJ2-7,TGTGCCAGCAGTGACCGGACAGCCTCCTACGAGCAGTACTTC,CASSDRTASYEQYF
TRBD2,TRBV27,TRBJ2-3,TGTGCCAGCAGTTTTCTAGCGGGAGTTGAATATACGCAGTATTTT,CASSFLAGVEYTQYF
TRBD1,TRBV4-1,TRBJ1-4,TGCGCCAGCGAGGGACAGCCTAATGAAAAACTGTTTTTT,CASEGQPNEKLFF
-,TRBV19,TRBJ2-3,TGTGCCAGTAGCCCACTCCAAGGGGGGACGTTCACAGATACGCAGTATTTT,CASSPLQGGTFTDTQYF
-,TRBV2,TRBJ1-1,TGTGCCAGCAGCGTACAGGGAGGGAACACTGAAGCTTTCTTT,CASSVQGGNTEAFF
-,TRBV6-5,TRBJ1-2,TGTGCCAGCAGTTTCCAGGGGAACTATGGCTACACCTTC,CASSFQGNYGYTF
TRBD2,TRBV5-4,TRBJ2-1,TGTGCCAGCAGCTTTTGGCGGGGGGGGCCGGGCGAGCAGTTCTTC,CASSFWRGGPGEQFF
-,TRBV19,TRBJ2-5,TGTGCCAGTAGTCCCCAAGAGACCCAGTACTTC,CASSPQETQYF
-,TRBV2,TRBJ2-1,TGTGCCAGCAGGCAGGACATCTACTCCTACAATGAGCAGTTCTTC,CASRQDIYSYNEQFF
TRBD1,TRBV18,TRBJ2-7,TGTGCCAGCTCACCTCCGGGACAGCGTTACGAGCAGTACTTC,CASSPPGQRYEQYF
-,TRBV7-8,TRBJ1-2,TGTGCCAGCACCTCACCGCAGGGCACTTCTAACTATGGCTACACCTTC,CASTSPQGTSNYGYTF
-,TRBV27,TRBJ2-1,TGTGCCAGCAGTTTAGTATTGAGCTCCTACAATGAGCAGTTCTTC,CASSLVLSSYNEQFF
-,TRBV11-3,TRBJ2-7,TGTGCCAGCAGCTTAGGTCTCTCTCCCACCTACGAGCAGTACTTC,CASSLGLSPTYEQYF
-,TRBV14,TRBJ1-2,TGTGCCAGCAGCCAAGGAGCTAACTATGGCTACACCTTC,CASSQGANYGYTF
-,TRBV15,TRBJ1-2,TGTGCCACGAAGTCAGGGGCGATCTATGGCTACACCTTC,CATKSGAIYGYTF
TRBD2,TRBV6-6,TRBJ2-7,TGTGCCAGCAGTTCTCCCGGGGGGGAGCAGTACTTC,CASSSPGGEQYF
-,TRBV6-5,TRBJ1-2,TGTGCCAGCAGTGCAGTACAGGGTCTTGGCTACACCTTC,CASSAVQGLGYTF
-,TRBV6-1,TRBJ1-4,TGTGCCAGCAGCCCGGGGACCTCAAGACTGTTTTTT,CASSPGTSRLFF
TRBD2,TRBV10-1,TRBJ2-3,TGCGCCAGCAGTGCTAGCGGGGGGCACTTAAGCACAGATACGCAGTATTTT,CASSASGGHLSTDTQYF
TRBD2,TRBV28,TRBJ2-1,TGTGCCAGCAGTTTGGGGGGGTCCCCGGGCTACAATGAGCAGTTCTTC,CASSLGGSPGYNEQFF
TRBD1,TRBV12-5,TRBJ1-2,TGTGCCGTGGACGGGGACAGGGGAGTTTCGAACTATGGCTACACCTTC,CAVDGDRGVSNYGYTF
-,TRBV10-3,TRBJ1-2,TGTGCCATCAGTGAGGGGGGCTACTATGGCTACACCTTC,CAISEGGYYGYTF
TRBD1,TRBV29-1,TRBJ1-4,TGCAGCACACAGGGGGCGCCGGCTGGAAAACTGTTTTTT,CSTQGAPAGKLFF
-,TRBV4-3,TRBJ1-3,TGCGCCAGCAGCCAAGATCTCCACTCTGGAAACACCATATATTTT,CASSQDLHSGNTIYF
-,TRBV25-1,TRBJ1-1,TGTGCCAGCACCCCGGGGAGGTTTCGGGGGACTGAAGCTTTCTTT,CASTPGRFRGTEAFF
-,TRBV7-9,TRBJ1-4,TGTGCCAGCAGCTTAGAGGGCGACAGAAAGGAAAAACTGTTTTTT,CASSLEGDRKEKLFF